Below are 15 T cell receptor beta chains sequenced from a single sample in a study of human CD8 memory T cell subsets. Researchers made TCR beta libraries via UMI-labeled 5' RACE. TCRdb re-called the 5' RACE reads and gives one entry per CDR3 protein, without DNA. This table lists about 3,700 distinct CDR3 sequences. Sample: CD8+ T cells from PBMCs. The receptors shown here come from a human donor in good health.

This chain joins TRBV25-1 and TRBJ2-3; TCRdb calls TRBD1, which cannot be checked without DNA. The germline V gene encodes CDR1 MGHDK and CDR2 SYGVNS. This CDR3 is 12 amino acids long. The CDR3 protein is CASTNQGGTQYF.

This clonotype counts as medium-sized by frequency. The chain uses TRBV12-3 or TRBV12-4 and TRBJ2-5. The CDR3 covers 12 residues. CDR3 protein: CASSFGKETQYF.

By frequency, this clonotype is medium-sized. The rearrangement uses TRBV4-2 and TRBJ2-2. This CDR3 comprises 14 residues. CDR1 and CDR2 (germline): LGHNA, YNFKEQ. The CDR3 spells CASSQGENTGELFF.

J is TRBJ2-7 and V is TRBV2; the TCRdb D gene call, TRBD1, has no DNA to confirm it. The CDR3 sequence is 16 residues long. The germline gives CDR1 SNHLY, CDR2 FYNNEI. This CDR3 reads CASSEGGGSPLYEQYF.

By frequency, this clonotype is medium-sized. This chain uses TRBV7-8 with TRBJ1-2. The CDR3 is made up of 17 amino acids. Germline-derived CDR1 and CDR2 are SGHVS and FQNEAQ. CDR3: CASSLDSMRREGYGYTF.

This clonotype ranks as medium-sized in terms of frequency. This CDR3 is CATRQGRTEAFF. This sequence joins TRBV6-5 and TRBJ1-1; TCRdb outputs TRBD1, but without DNA this stays unchecked. This CDR3 is 12 amino acids long. In germline, CDR1 is MNHEY, CDR2 SVGAGI.

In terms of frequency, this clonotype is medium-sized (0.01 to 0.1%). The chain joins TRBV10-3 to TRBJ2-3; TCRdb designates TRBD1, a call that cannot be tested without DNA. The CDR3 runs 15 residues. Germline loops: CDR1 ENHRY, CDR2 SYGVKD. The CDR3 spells CAISEPDRLTDTQYF.

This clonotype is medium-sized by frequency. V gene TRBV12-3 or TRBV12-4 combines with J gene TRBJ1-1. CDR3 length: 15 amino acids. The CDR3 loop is CASSSLPGVNTEAFF.

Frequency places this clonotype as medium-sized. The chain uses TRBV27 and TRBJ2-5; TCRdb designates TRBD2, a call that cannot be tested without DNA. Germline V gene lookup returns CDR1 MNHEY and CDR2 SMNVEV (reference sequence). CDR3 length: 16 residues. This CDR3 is CASATGWTSGQETQYF.

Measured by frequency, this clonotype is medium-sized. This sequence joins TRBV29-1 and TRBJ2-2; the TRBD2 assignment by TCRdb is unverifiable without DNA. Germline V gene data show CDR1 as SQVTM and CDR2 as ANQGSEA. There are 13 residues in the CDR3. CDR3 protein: CSVEGRGTGELFF.

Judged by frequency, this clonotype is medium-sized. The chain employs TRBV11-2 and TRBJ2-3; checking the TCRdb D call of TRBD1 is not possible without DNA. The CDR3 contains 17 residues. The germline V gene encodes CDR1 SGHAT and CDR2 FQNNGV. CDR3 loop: CASLDSSERPHTDTQYF.

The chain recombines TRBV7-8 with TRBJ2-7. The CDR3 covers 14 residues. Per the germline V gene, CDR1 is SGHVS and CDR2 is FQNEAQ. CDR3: CASSLGGAAYEQYF.

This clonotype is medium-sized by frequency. CDR3 region: CSARPANTGELFF. The chain joins TRBV20-1 to TRBJ2-2. From germline, CDR1 is DFQATT and CDR2 SNEGSKA (reference sequence). This CDR3 region has 13 residues.

CDR3 region: CASSLVGQGVYNEQFF. This sequence joins TRBV9 and TRBJ2-1; the TCRdb D gene call, TRBD1, has no DNA to confirm it. The CDR3 has 16 amino acids. CDR1 and CDR2 from the germline V gene are SGDLS and YYNGEE.

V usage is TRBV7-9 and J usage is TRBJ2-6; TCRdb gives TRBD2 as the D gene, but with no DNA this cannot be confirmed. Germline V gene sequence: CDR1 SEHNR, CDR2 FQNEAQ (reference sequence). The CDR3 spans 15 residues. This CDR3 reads CASLLWRAGANVLTF.